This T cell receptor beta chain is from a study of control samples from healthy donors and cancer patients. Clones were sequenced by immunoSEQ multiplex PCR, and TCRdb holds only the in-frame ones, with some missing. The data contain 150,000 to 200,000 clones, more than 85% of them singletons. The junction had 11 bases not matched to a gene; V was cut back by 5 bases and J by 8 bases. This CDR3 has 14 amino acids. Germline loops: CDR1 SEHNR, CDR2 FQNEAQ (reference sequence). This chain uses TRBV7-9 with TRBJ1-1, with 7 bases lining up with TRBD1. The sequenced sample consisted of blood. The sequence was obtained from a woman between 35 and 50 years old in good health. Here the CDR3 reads CASSRIGGAPEAFF. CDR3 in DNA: TGTGCCAGCAGCCGCATAGGGGGCGCCCCCGAAGCTTTCTTT.